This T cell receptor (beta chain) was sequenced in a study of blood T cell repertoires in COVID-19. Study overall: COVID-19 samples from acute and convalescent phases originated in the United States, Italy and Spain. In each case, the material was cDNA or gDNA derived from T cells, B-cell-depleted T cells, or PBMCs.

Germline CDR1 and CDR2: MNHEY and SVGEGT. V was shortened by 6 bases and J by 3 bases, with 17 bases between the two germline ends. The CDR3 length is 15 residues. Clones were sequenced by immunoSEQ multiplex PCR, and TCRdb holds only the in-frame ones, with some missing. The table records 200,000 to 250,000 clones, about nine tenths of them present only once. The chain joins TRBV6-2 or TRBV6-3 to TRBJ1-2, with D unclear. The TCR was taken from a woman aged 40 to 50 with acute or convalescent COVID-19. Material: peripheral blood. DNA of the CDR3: TGTGCCAGCAGCTTACAAGTGGGCAGCTACTATGGCTACACCTTC. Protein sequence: CASSLQVGSYYGYTF.